A single T cell receptor (beta chain) is shown here with its context. No antigen is known for it. An end of the junction differs from the germline gene, which may be a read error. The iRepertoire nested amplicon-rescue multiplex PCR amplified TCR alpha and beta CDR3s from RNA. For one-step reverse transcription and amplification, roughly 95-400 ng of tissue mRNA or PBMC total RNA was used. TCRdb re-analysed the multiplex PCR reads in MiXCR, keeping a single row per CDR3 protein. The profile covers approximately 190,000 distinct CDR3 sequences, with about 31% appearing a single time and about 19% taken by the ten largest. The data stem from a study of glioma-infiltrating T cells. Study-wide points: Gliomas, especially low-grade, showed above-expected tissue-blood divergence; non-neoplastic patients showed below. Very few CDR3 sequences were shared between tissue and blood.

The CDR3 covers 15 residues. Germline CDR1 reads MNHEY; CDR2 reads SVGEGT. J is TRBJ1-2 and V is TRBV6-2 or TRBV6-3, with TRBD1 as a possible D gene (5 bases). The receptor was isolated from a human donor with low-grade glioma or glioblastoma, undergoing nonglioma brain surgery, or in good health (not recorded which). The sequenced sample consisted of glioma tissue, nonneoplastic brain tissue, or PBMCs (not recorded which). As DNA, the CDR3 is TGTGCCAGCAGTCTTCAACCCGGGGCAGACTATGGCTACAACTTC. As protein: CASSLQPGADYGYNF.